Sequencing of this T cell receptor beta chain was carried out in a study of early T cells in non-severe SARS-CoV-2 infection. Across the whole study: Sequenced material consisted of bulk RNA (from unsorted whole blood), and chains were unpaired.

cDNA molecules, individually, were tagged with unique molecular identifiers. TCRdb recomputed calls from the 5' RACE reads with MiXCR, one row per CDR3 protein. Here the sample spans 85,000 to 95,000 distinct CDR3 sequences, around 17% being singletons. In this sample, this clonotype turned up a few times. Its antigen remains unidentified. The study's findings and limits: Missing private and CD4 specificities, VDJdb matching favored anti-spike CD8 responses.

The clonotype originates from an adult who was a healthcare worker with PCR-confirmed SARS-CoV-2 infection or an uninfected control (not recorded which). The sequencing here drew on whole blood, taken at baseline.

CDR3 in DNA: TGTGCCAGCAGTTATAGCAGGAGAATGGGCGAGCAGTACTTC. As protein: CASSYSRRMGEQYF. The chain couples TRBV6-5 to TRBJ2-7; D call uncertain. V was shortened by 3 bases and J by 6 bases, with 15 bases between the two germline ends. This CDR3 region has 14 residues. Germline values: CDR1 MNHEY, CDR2 SVGAGI.